This TCR beta chain is from a study of graft-versus-host responses after intestinal transplantation. Generated by immunoSEQ multiplex PCR, the TCRdb table keeps only in-frame clones and is missing some. The data contain around 100,000 clones, 85% to 95% of them singletons. General study findings and limits: Peak levels of circulating GvH clones tracked with early post-transplant HvG declines.

The germline V gene has CDR1 MDHEN and CDR2 SYDVKM. The CDR3 loop spans 14 amino acids. Germline trimming cut 1 base from V and 5 bases from J; bases unmatched to any gene: 2. Worth noting for this clone: What it binds is not known.

Here the sequenced sample was unstimulated CD8+ T cells sorted from spleen or lymph node cells, taken before transplant. This clonotype was obtained from a human donor who was the organ donor for an intestinal transplant. The chain has TRBV28 and TRBJ1-5; 7 nucleotides agree with TRBD1. CDR3 DNA: TGTGCCAGCAGTTTATCGCAGGGGGATCAGCCCCAGCATTTT. It yields the protein CASSLSQGDQPQHF.